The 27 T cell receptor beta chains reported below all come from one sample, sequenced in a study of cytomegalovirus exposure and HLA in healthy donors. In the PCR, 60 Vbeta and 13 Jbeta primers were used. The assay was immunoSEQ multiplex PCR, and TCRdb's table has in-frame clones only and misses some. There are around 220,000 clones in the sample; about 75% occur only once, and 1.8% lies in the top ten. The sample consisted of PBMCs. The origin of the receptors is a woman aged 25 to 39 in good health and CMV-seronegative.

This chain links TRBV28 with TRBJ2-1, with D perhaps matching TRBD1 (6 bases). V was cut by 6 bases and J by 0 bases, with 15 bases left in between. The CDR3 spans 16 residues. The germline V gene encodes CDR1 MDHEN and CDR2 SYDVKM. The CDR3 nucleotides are TGTGCCAGCAGCCCATCAGGGGTACTCTCCTACAATGAGCAGTTCTTC. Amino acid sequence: CASSPSGVLSYNEQFF.

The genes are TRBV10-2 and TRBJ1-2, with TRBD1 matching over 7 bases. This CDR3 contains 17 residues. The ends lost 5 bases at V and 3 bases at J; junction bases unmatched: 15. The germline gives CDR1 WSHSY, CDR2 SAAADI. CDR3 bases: TGCGCCAGCAGTCTCCCCCCTAAAGGACAGGTGGACTATGGCTACACCTTC. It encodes CASSLPPKGQVDYGYTF.

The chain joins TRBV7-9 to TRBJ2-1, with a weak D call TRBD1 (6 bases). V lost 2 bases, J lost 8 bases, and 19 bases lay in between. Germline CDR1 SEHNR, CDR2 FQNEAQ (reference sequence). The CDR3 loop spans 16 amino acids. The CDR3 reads CASSLTQGKPFHEQFF. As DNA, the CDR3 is TGTGCCAGCAGCTTAACACAGGGTAAACCCTTCCATGAGCAGTTCTTC.

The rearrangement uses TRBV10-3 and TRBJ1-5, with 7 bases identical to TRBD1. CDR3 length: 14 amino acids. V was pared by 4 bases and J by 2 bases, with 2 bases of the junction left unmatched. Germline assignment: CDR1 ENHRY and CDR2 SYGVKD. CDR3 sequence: CAISATGGNQPQHF. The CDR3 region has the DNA TGTGCCATCAGTGCTACAGGGGGCAATCAGCCCCAGCATTTT.

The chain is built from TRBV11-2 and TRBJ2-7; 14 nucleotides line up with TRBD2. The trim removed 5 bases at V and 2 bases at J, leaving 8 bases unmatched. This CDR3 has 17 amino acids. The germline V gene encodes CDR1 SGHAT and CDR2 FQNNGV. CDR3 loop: CASSPRTSGGPPYEQYF. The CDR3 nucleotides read TGTGCCAGCAGCCCCAGGACTAGCGGGGGGCCCCCCTACGAGCAGTACTTC.

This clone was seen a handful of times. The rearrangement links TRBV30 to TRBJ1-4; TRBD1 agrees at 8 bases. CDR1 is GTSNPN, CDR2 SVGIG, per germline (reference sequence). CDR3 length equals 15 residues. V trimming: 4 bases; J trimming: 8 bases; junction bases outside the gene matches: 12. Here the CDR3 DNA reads TGTGCCTGGACGACCCAGTTGACAGGGGACGAAAAACTGTTTTTT. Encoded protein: CAWTTQLTGDEKLFF.

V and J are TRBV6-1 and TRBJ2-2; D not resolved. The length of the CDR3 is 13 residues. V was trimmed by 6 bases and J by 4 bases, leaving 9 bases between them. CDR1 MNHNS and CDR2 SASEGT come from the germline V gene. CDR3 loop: CASSQSGTGELFF. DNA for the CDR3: TGTGCCAGCAGCCAATCGGGCACCGGGGAGCTGTTTTTT.

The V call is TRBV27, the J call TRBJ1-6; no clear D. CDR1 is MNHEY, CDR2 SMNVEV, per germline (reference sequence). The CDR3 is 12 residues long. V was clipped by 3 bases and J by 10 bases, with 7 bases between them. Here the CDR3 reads CASSFGRSPLHF. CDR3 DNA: TGTGCCAGCAGTTTCGGGAGATCACCCCTCCACTTT.

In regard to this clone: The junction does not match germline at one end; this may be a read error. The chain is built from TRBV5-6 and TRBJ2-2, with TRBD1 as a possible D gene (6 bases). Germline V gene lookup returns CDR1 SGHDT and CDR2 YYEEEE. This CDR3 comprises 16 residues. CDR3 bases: TGTGCCAGCAGCTTCTGGACAGAGGGATACGCCGGGGAGTTGTTTTTT. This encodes CASSFWTEGYAGELFF.

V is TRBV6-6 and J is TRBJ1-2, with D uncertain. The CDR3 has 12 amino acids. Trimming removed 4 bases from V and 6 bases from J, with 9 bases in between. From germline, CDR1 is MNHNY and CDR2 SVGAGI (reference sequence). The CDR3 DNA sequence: TGTGCCAGCAGTTCCGGCGGGCATGGCTACACCTTC. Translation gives CASSSGGHGYTF.

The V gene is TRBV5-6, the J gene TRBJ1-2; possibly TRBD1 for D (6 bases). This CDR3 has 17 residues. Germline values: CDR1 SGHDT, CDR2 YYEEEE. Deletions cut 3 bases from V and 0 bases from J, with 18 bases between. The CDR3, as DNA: TGTGCCAGCAGCTCGCGAGGGACAATTTCAGCTAACTATGGCTACACCTTC. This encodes CASSSRGTISANYGYTF.

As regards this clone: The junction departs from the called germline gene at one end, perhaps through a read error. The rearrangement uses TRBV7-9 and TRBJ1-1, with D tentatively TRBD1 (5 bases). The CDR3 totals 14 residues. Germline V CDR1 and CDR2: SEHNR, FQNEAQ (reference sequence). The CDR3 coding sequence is TGTTCCAGCAGCTCCGGCCCGGGGGAGTTGGAAGCTTTCTTT. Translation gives CSSSSGPGELEAFF.

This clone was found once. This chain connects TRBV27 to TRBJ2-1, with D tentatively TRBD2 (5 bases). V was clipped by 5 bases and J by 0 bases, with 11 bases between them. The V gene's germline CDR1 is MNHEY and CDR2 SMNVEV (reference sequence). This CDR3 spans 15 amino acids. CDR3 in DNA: TGTGCCAGCAGTGGGATAGCGTCCTCCTACAATGAGCAGTTCTTC. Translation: CASSGIASSYNEQFF.

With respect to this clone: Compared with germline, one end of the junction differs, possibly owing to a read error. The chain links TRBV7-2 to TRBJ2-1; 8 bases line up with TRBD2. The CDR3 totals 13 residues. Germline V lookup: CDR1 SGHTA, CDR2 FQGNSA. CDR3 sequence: CASSLVLERESLF. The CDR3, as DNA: TGTGCCAGCAGCTTAGTCTTGGAGCGGGAGAGCCTCTTC.

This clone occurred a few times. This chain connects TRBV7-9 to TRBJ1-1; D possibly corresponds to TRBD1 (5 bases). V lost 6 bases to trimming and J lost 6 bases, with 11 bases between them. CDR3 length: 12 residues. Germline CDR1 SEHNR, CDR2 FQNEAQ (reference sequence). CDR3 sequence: CASSWGPAEAFF. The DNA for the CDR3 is TGTGCCAGCAGTTGGGGCCCTGCTGAAGCTTTCTTT.

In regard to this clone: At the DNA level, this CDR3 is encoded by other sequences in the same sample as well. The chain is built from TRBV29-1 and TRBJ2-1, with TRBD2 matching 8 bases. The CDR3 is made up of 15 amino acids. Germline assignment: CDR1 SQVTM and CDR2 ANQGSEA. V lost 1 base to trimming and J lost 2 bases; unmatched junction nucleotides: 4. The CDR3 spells CSVEGQAGAYNEQFF. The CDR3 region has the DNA TGCAGCGTTGAAGGGCAAGCGGGAGCCTACAATGAGCAGTTCTTC.

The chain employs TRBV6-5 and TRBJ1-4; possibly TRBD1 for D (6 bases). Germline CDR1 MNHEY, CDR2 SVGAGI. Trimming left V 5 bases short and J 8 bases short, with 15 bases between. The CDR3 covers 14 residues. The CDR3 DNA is TGTGCCAGCAGTGAGGCGGGGGCCGGGGAAAAACTGTTTTTT. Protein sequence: CASSEAGAGEKLFF.

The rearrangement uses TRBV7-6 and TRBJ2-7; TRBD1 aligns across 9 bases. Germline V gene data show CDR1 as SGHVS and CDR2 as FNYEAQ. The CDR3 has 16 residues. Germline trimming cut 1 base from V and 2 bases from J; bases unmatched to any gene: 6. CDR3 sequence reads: CASSLGPGQGAYEQYF. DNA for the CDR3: TGTGCCAGCAGCTTAGGCCCGGGACAGGGCGCCTACGAGCAGTACTTC.

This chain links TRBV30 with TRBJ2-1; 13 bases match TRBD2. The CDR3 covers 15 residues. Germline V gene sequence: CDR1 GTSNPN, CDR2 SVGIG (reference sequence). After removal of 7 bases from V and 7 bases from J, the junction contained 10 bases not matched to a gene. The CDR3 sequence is CASRTSGGWDNEQFF. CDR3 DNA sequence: TGTGCCTCTAGGACTAGCGGGGGCTGGGATAATGAGCAGTTCTTC.

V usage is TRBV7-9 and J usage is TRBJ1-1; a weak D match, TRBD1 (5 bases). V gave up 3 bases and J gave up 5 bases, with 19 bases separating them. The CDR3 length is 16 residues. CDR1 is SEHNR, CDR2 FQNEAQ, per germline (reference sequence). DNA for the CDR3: TGTGCCAGCAGCTTCCCGGCGGGGGGGTTTACAACTGAAGCTTTCTTT. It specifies CASSFPAGGFTTEAFF.

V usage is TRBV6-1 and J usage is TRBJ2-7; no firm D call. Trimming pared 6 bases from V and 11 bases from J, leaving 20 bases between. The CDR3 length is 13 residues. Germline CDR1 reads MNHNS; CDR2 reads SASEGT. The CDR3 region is CASSNPTGPEKYF. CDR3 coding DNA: TGTGCCAGCAGCAACCCCACTGGTCCCGAAAAGTACTTC.

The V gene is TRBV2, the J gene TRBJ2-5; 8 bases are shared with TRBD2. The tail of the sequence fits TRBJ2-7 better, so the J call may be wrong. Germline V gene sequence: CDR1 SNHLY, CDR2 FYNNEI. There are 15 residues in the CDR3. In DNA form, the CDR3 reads TGTGCCAGCAGTGACACACCGGGACTAGACTACGAGCAGTACTTC. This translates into CASSDTPGLDYEQYF.

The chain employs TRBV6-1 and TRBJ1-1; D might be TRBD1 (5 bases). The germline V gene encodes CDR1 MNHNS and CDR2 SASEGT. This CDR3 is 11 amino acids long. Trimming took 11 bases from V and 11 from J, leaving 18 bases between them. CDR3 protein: CASGGEPGAFF. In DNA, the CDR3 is TGTGCCTCGGGGGGAGAGCCTGGGGCTTTCTTT.

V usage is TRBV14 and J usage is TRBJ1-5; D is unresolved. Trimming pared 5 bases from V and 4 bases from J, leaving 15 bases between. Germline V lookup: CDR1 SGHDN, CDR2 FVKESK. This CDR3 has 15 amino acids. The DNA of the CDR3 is TGTGCCAGCAGCAGCATCCCGGTCAAGAATCAGCCCCAGCATTTT. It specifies CASSSIPVKNQPQHF.

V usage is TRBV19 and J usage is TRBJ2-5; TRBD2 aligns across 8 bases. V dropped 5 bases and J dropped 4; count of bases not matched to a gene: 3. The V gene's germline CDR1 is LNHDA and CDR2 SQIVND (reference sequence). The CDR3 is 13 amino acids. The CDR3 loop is CASSPGGLETQYF. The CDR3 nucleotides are TGTGCCAGTAGTCCGGGGGGGTTAGAGACCCAGTACTTC. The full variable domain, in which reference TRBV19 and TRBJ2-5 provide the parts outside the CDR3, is DGGITQSPKYLFRKEGQNVTLSCEQNLNHDAMYWYRQDPGQGLRLIYYSQIVNDFQKGDIAEGYSVSREKKESFPLTVTSAQKNPTAFYLCASSPGGLETQYFGPGTRLLVL.

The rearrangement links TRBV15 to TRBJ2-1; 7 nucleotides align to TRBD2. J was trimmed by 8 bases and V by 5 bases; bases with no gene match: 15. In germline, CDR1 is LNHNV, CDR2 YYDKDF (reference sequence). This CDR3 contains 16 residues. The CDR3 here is CATSPYTSAPFDEQFF. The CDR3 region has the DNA TGTGCCACCAGCCCCTACACTAGCGCTCCGTTCGATGAGCAGTTCTTC.

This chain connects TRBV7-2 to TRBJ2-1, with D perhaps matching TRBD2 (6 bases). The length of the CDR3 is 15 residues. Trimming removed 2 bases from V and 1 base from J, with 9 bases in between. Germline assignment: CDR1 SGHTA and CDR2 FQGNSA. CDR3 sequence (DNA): TGTGCCAGCAGCTTAACCGGGACTTCCTACAATGAGCAGTTCTTC. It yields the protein CASSLTGTSYNEQFF.